This TCR beta chain was captured in a study of sequential checkpoint blockade in melanoma. Study background: Patients were randomized 1:1 to nivolumab-then-ipilimumab or ipilimumab-then-nivolumab first-line. Both treatment sequences were followed by maintenance nivolumab.

TCRdb's table, derived via immunoSEQ multiplex PCR, lists solely in-frame clones and lacks some. Seen here are 13,000 or so clones, about 78% observed once, and the top ten hold 30% to 40%. This CDR3 contains 16 residues. Unmatched junction bases numbered 9, after V lost 4 bases and J lost 0 bases. Germline V gene data show CDR1 as SNHLY and CDR2 as FYNNEI. The treatment here: randomized to nivolumab then ipilimumab (arm A) or the reverse (arm B). Sequencing used CD8+ T cells sorted from blood (inferred from file names), obtained from a patient given nivolumab and ipilimumab in sequence. The chain joins TRBV2 to TRBJ2-7; 7 bases map to TRBD1. This receptor was obtained from a human donor with melanoma. The CDR3 here is CASSGTGERRSYEQYF. As DNA, the CDR3 is TGTGCCAGCAGTGGAACAGGGGAACGTCGCTCCTACGAGCAGTACTTC. The full variable domain, rest sourced from reference TRBV2 and TRBJ2-7, is EPEVTQTPSHQVTQMGQEVILRCVPISNHLYFYWYRQILGQKVEFLVSFYNNEISEKSEIFDDQFSVERPDGSNFTLKIRSTKLEDSAMYFCASSGTGERRSYEQYFGPGTRLTVT.